This entry describes one T cell receptor (beta chain). The germline V and J ends were trimmed by 4 bases and 4 bases, with 10 bases remaining between them. CDR1 MGHRA and CDR2 YSYEKL come from the germline V gene. The CDR3 extends over 13 amino acids. Repertoires were generated with immunoSEQ multiplex PCR, while TCRdb's copy carries only in-frame clones and drops some. The top ten hold 2.5% to 3% of the sample, which has roughly 100,000 clones, 88% seen once. The data were obtained in a study of T cell responses to AZD1222 COVID-19 vaccine. The V gene is TRBV4-1, the J gene TRBJ1-2; TRBD1 might be the D (5 bases). This TCR was recovered from an adult in good health. This material consisted of peripheral blood, taken on day 0 of AZD1222 vaccination. The CDR3 reads CASSPGASYGYTF. Here the CDR3 DNA reads TGCGCCAGCAGCCCCGGGGCCAGCTATGGCTACACCTTC.